The sequence of this TCR beta chain was determined in a study of shared clonotypes between healthy human individuals. Findings of the study overall: Larger estimated richness was generally seen in naive subsets than in memory subsets.

Sequencing used immunoSEQ multiplex PCR; TCRdb keeps in-frame clones, though not all of them. This table holds hundreds of thousands of clones, 72% found once. Donors were healthy HIV-negative adults without recently reported acute infections or vaccinations. Donors were Caucasian adults residing in Nashville, Tennessee, USA. Naive CD4+ cells were CD45RA-selected; the remaining cells were memory. Losses at the gene ends were 1 base for V and 7 bases for J; bases not matched to a gene: 1. CDR1 and CDR2 from the germline V gene are SNHLY and FYNNEI. The CDR3 is 14 residues long. As to this clone: Its antigen is undetermined.

The sequence came from a young woman in good health. This rearrangement joins TRBV2 to TRBJ2-1; the match to TRBD2 covers 10 bases. Sequencing used memory CD4+ T cells sorted from blood. Subset denoted: CD45RA-negative fraction. The CDR3 bases are TGTGCCAGCAGTGAAGGAGCGGGAGGGAATGAGCAGTTCTTC. It yields the protein CASSEGAGGNEQFF.